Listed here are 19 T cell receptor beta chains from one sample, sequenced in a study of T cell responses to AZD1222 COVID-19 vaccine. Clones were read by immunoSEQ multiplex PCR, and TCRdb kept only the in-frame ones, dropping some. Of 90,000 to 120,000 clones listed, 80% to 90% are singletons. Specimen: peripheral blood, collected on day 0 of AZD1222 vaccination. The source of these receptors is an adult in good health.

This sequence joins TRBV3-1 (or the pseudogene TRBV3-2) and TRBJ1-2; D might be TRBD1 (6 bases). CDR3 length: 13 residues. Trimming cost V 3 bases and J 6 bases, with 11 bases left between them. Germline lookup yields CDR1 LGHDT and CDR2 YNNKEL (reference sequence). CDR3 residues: CASSHFRGDGYTF. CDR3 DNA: TGTGCCAGCAGCCACTTTAGGGGGGATGGCTACACCTTC.

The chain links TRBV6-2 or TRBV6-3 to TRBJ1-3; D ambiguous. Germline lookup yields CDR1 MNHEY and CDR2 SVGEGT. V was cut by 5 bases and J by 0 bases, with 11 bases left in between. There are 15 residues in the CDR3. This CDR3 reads CASSPRLDSGNTIYF. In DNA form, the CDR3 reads TGTGCCAGCAGTCCCCGTCTCGACTCTGGAAACACCATATATTTT.

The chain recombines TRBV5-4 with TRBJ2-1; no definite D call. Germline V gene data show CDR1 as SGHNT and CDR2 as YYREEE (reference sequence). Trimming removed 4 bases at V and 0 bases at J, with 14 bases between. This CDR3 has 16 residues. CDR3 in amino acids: CASSDKRESSYNEQFF. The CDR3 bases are TGTGCCAGCAGCGATAAAAGGGAAAGCTCCTACAATGAGCAGTTCTTC.

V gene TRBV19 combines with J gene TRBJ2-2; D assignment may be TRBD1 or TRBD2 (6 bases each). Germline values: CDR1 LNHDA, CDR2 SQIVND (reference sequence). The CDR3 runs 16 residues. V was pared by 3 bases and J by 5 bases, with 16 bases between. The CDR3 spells CASSMRARGDTGELFF. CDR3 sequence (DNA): TGTGCCAGTAGTATGAGGGCAAGGGGGGATACCGGGGAGCTGTTTTTT.

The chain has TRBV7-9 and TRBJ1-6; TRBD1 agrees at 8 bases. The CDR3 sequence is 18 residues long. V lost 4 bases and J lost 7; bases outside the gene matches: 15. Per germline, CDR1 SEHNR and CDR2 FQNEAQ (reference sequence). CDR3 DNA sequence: TGTGCCAGCAGCTATGTACCGGACAGGGCCTTTAGGAATTCACCCCTCCACTTT. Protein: CASSYVPDRAFRNSPLHF. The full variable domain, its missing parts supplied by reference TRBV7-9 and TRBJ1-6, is DTGVSQNPRHKITKRGQNVTFRCDPISEHNRLYWYRQTLGQGPEFLTYFQNEAQLEKSRLLSDRFSAERPKGSFSTLEIQRTEQGDSAMYLCASSYVPDRAFRNSPLHFGNGTRLTVT.

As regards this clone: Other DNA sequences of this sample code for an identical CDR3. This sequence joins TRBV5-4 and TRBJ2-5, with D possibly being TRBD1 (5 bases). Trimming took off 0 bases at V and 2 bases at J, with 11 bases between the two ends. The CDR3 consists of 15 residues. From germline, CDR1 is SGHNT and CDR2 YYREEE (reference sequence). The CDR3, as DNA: TGTGCCAGCAGCTTGGAGGGGATCCCTCAAGAGACCCAGTACTTC. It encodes CASSLEGIPQETQYF.

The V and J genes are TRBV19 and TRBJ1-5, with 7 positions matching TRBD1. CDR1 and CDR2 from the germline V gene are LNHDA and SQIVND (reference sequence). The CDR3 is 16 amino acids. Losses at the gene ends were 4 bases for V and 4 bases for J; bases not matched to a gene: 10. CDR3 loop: CASSRRQGGFNQPQHF. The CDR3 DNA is TGTGCCAGTAGTAGGCGACAGGGCGGTTTTAATCAGCCCCAGCATTTT.

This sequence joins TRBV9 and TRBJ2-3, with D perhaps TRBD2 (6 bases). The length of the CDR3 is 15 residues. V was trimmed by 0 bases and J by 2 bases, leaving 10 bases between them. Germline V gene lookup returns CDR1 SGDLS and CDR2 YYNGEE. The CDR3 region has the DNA TGTGCCAGCAGCGTAGAAACTAGCACCACAGATACGCAGTATTTT. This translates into CASSVETSTTDTQYF.

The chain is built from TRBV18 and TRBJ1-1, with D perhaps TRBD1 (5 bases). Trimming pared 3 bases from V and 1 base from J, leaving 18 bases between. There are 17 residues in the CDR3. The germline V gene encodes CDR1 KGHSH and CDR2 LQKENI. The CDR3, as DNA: TGTGCCAGCTCACCGCCCAAGGGAAACGACAGGAACACTGAAGCTTTCTTT. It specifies CASSPPKGNDRNTEAFF.

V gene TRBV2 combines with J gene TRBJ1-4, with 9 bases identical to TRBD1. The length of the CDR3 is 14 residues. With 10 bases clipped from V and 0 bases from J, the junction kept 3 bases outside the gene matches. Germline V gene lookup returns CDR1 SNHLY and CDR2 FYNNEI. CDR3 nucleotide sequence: TGTGCCAACCGGGACAGGGCAACTAATGAAAAACTGTTTTTT. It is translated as CANRDRATNEKLFF.

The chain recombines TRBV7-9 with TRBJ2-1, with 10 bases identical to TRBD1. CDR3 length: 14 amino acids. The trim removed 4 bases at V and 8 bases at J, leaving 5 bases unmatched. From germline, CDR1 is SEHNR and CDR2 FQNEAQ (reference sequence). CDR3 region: CASSSRTGGYEQFF. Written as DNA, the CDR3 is TGTGCCAGCAGCTCGCGGACAGGGGGTTATGAGCAGTTCTTC.

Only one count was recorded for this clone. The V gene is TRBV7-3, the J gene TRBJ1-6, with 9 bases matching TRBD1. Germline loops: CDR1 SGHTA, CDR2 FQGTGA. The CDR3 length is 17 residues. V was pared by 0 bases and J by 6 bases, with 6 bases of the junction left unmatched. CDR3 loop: CASSLTGPGQGNSPLHF. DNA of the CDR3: TGTGCCAGCAGCTTAACTGGCCCGGGACAGGGTAATTCACCCCTCCACTTT.

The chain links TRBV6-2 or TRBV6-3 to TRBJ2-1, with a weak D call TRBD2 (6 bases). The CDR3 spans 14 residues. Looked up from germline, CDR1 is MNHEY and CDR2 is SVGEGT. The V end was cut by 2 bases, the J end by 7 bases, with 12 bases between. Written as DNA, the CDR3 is TGTGCCAGCAGTTACGGGACTGTGAGGAATGAGCAGTTCTTC. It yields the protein CASSYGTVRNEQFF.

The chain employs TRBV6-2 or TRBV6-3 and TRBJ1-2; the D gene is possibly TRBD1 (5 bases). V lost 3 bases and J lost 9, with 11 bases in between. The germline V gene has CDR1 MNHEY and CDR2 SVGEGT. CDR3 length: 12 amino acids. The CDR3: CASSYGGSSYTF. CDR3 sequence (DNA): TGTGCCAGCAGTTATGGGGGTTCGAGCTACACCTTC.

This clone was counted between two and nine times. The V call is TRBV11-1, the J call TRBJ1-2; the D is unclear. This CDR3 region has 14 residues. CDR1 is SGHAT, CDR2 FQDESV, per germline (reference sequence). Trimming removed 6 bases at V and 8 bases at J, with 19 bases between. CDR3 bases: TGTGCCAGCAGTCCCTCCCTGGGCAGGCGCGGCTACACCTTC. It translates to CASSPSLGRRGYTF.

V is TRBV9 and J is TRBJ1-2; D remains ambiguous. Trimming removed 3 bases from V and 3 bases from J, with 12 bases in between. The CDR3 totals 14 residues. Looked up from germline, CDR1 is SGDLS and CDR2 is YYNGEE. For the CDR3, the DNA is TGTGCCAGCAGCGGCTTTGATAGGGACTATGGCTACACCTTC. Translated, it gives CASSGFDRDYGYTF.

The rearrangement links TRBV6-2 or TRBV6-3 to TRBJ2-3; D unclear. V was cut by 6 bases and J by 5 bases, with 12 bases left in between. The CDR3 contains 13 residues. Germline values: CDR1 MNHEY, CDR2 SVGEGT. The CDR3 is CASSLEAKDTQYF. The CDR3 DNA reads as TGTGCCAGCAGCCTCGAGGCCAAAGATACGCAGTATTTT.

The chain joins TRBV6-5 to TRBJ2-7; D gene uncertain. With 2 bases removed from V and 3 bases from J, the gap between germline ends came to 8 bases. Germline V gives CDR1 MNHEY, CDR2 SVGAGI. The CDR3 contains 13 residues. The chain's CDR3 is CASSYGGFYEQYF. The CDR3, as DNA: TGTGCCAGCAGTTACGGCGGATTCTACGAGCAGTACTTC.

As DNA, the CDR3 is TGTGCCAGCAGCCAAGACTTGGGGGTGGGAGTTGATCAGCCCCAGCATTTT. Encoded protein: CASSQDLGVGVDQPQHF. This rearrangement joins TRBV14 to TRBJ1-5, with D perhaps matching TRBD1 (5 bases). CDR3 size: 17 residues. The V end was cut by 0 bases, the J end by 5 bases, with 17 bases between. Germline CDR1 SGHDN, CDR2 FVKESK.